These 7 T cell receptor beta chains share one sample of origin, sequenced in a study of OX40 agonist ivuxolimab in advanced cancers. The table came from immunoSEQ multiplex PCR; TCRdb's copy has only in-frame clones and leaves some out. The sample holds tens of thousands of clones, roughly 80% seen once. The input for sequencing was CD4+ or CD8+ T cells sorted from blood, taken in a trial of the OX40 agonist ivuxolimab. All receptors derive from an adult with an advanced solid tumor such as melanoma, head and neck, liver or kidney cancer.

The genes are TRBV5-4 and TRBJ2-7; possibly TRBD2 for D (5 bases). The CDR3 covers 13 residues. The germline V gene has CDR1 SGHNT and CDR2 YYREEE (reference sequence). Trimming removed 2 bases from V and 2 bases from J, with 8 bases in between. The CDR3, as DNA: TGTGCCAGCAGCTTTTACGGGACCTACGAGCAGTACGTC. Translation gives CASSFYGTYEQYV.

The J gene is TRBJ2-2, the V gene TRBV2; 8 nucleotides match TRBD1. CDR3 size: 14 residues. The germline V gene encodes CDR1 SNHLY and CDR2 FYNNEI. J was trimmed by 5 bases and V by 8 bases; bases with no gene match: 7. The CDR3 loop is CASCQQGGTGELFF. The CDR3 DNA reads TGTGCCAGCTGCCAACAGGGGGGAACCGGGGAGCTGTTTTTT.

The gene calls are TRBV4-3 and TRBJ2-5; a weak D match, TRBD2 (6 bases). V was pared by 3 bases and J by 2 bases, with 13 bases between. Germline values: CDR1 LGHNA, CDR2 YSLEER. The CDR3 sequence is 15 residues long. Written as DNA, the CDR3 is TGCGCCAGCAGCCATAGAGCGGGTCAGCAAGAGACCCAGTACTTC. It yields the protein CASSHRAGQQETQYF.

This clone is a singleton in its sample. The CDR3 is CAWSWSTSGNTIYF. For the CDR3, the DNA is TGTGCCTGGAGTTGGTCAACCTCTGGAAACACCATATATTTT. This sequence joins TRBV30 and TRBJ1-3; no clear D. V was pared by 2 bases and J by 0 bases, with 8 bases between. Looked up from germline, CDR1 is GTSNPN and CDR2 is SVGIG (reference sequence). This CDR3 spans 14 amino acids.

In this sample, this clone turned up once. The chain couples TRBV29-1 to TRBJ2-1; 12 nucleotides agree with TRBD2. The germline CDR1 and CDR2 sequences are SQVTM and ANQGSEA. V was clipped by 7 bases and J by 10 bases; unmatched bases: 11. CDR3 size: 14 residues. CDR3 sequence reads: CSGMTSGSPMEQFF. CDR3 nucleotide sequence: TGCAGCGGGATGACTAGCGGGAGTCCGATGGAGCAGTTCTTC.

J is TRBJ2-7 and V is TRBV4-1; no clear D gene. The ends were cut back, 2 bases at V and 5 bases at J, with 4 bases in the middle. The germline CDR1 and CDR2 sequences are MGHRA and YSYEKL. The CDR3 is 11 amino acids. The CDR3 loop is CASSQHDEQYF. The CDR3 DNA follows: TGCGCCAGCAGCCAACACGACGAGCAGTACTTC.

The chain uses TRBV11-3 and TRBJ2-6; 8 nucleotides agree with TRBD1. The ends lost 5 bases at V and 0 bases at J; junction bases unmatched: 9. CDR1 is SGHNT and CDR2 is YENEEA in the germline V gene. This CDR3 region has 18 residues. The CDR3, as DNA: TGTGCCAGCAGCCCGGGGACAGGCCTCTCCTCTGGGGCCAACGTCCTGACTTTC. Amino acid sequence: CASSPGTGLSSGANVLTF.